Below, one TCR beta chain is given with its context. Antigen: not known. The CDR3 extends over 15 amino acids. The ends lost 0 bases at V and 3 bases at J; junction bases unmatched: 3. Germline lookup yields CDR1 SGHRS and CDR2 YFSETQ. The data are from a study of post-analysis software for immune sequencing data. Study-level results: TRBV segments more frequent in patients than in controls numbered five and included TRBV5-6, TRBV5-1 and TRBV20-1. Strong same-batch co-clustering of samples appeared with F measure clustering. A significant reduction in normalized Chao1 diversity was observed in multiple sclerosis patients versus controls.

Prepared libraries of TCR beta cDNA carried unique molecular identifiers. Researchers reported around 510,000 cDNA molecules coming from approximately 1 to 10 million T cells. TCRdb re-analysed the PCR reads in MiXCR, keeping a single row per CDR3 protein. The profile shows 160,000 or so distinct CDR3 sequences, about 36% of them singletons. This clonotype originated in a girl aged 10 to 17 with multiple sclerosis. The chain couples TRBV5-1 to TRBJ2-1, with 7 positions matching TRBD1. The source material was blood, sampled after autologous hematopoietic stem cell transplantation. DNA of the CDR3: TGCGCCAGCAGCTTGGGAGGGGGCCTCTACAATGAGCAGTTCTTC. This translates into CASSLGGGLYNEQFF. Full variable domain (rest looked up from reference TRBV5-1 and TRBJ2-1): KAGVTQTPRYLIKTRGQQVTLSCSPISGHRSVSWYQQTPGQGLQFLFEYFSETQRNKGNFPGRFSGRQFSNSRSEMNVSTLELGDSALYLCASSLGGGLYNEQFFGPGTRLTVL.